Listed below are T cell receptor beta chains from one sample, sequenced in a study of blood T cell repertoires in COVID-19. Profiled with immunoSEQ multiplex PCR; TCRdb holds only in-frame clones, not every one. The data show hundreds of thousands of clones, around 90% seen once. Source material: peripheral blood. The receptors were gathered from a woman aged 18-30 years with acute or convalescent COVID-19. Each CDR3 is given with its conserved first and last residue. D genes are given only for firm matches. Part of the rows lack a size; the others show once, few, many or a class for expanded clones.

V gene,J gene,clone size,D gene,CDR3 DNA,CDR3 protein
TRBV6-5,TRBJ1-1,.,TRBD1,TGTGCCAGTGGGACAGAAATTAACACTGAAGCTTTCTTT,CASGTEINTEAFF
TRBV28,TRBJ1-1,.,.,TGTGCCAGCAGTTTTGTCCCGGGCGGGGAGAACACTGAAGCTTTCTTT,CASSFVPGGENTEAFF
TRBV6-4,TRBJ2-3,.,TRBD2,TGTGCCAGCAGTGACGAGGCTAGCGGGACAGATACGCAGTATTTT,CASSDEASGTDTQYF
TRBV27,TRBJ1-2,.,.,TGTGCCAGCAGAGCTAGGGGCCGAAGCTATGGCTACACCTTC,CASRARGRSYGYTF
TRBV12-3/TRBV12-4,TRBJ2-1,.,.,TGTGCCAGCAGTTCATACAATGAGCAGTTCTTC,CASSSYNEQFF
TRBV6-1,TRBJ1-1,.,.,TGTGCCAGCAGTGAAGCGCTTCGGAGCACTGAAGCTTTCTTT,CASSEALRSTEAFF
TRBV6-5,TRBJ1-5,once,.,TGTGCCAGCAGGCTCAGGGGAGTCAATCAGCCCCAGCATTTT,CASRLRGVNQPQHF
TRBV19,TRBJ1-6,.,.,TGTGCCAGTAGTCTCCCGGGACACAGCAATTCACCCCTCCACTTT,CASSLPGHSNSPLHF
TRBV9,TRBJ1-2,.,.,TGTGCCAGCAGCGTAGCTATCATTGTCTATGGCTACACCTTC,CASSVAIIVYGYTF
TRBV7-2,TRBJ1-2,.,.,TGTGCCAGCCCAACTGGAGGGTTAGCTAACTATGGCTACACCTTC,CASPTGGLANYGYTF